The source of this T cell receptor beta chain is a study of T cell repertoires in cytomegalovirus infection. Study details: In the study, CMV epitopes included recently identified HLA-C-restricted and well-studied HLA-B-restricted ones.

Comments on this clonotype: The antigen is undetermined.

TCRdb redid the calling of the reads with MiXCR, one entry per CDR3 protein. The sample lists fewer than 900,000 distinct CDR3 sequences; about 29% were seen once. The CDR3 length is 12 residues. CDR1 SGHVS and CDR2 FNYEAQ come from the germline V gene. The trim removed 4 bases at V and 7 bases at J, leaving 3 bases unmatched. The source is a human donor in good health (CMV status not recorded). Some clones in this sample may be carry-over from other donors' samples. This chain connects TRBV7-6 to TRBJ2-7; the match to TRBD2 covers 8 bases. The source material was cultured CD8+ T cells from PBMCs, sampled from culture after CMV antigen stimulation. CDR3 residues: CASSSRGGEQYF. The CDR3 DNA follows: TGTGCCAGCAGCTCCCGGGGGGGGGAGCAGTACTTC. The whole variable domain, filled in from reference TRBV7-6 and TRBJ2-7, reads GAGVSQSPRYKVTKRGQDVALRCDPISGHVSLYWYRQALGQGPEFLTYFNYEAQQDKSGLPNDRFSAERPEGSISTLTIQRTEQRDSAMYRCASSSRGGEQYFGPGTRLTVT.